This T cell receptor beta chain originates from a study of OX40 agonist ivuxolimab in advanced cancers. Whole-study context: A partial response was reached by three patients: one with hepatocellular carcinoma and two with cutaneous melanoma.

This clone was seen more than once but under ten times. The antigen is undetermined. This CDR3 is 14 amino acids long. Trimming removed 7 bases from V and 0 bases from J, with 12 bases in between. The germline gives CDR1 SNHLY, CDR2 FYNNEI. Findings and caveats of the study: In a subset of nonresponders, normalized T-cell clonal expansion was also low.

Assay: immunoSEQ multiplex PCR; the TCRdb copy retains only in-frame clones and omits some. This table holds about 72,000 clones, roughly 89% found once. The sequence derives from an adult with an advanced solid tumor such as melanoma, head and neck, liver or kidney cancer. This sample comprised CD4+ or CD8+ T cells sorted from blood, obtained in a trial of the OX40 agonist ivuxolimab. The V and J genes are TRBV2 and TRBJ1-1; tentatively, D is TRBD1 (5 bases). DNA of the CDR3: TGTGCCAGCAAAGGGACCGGAATGAACACTGAAGCTTTCTTT. Encoded protein: CASKGTGMNTEAFF. The entire variable domain, with the rest obtained from reference TRBV2 and TRBJ1-1, is as follows: EPEVTQTPSHQVTQMGQEVILRCVPISNHLYFYWYRQILGQKVEFLVSFYNNEISEKSEIFDDQFSVERPDGSNFTLKIRSTKLEDSAMYFCASKGTGMNTEAFFGQGTRLTVV.